Following are 20 T cell receptor beta chains from one sample sequenced in a study of T cell repertoires in cytomegalovirus infection. No cognate antigen is known for these TCRs. TCRdb called the reads again in MiXCR, with one record for every CDR3 protein. The repertoire includes hundreds of thousands of distinct CDR3 sequences, almost 30% of them detected once, and over 15% sits in the top ten. The sequenced sample was cultured PBMCs, obtained from culture after CMV antigen stimulation. Every receptor here comes from a human donor in good health (CMV status not recorded). Some clones in this sample may be carry-over from other donors' samples.

This clonotype was seen more than once but under ten times. The V and J genes are TRBV20-1 and TRBJ2-1; D is ambiguous. Germline CDR1 DFQATT, CDR2 SNEGSKA (reference sequence). This CDR3 is built from 13 residues. Trimming shortened V by 5 bases and J by 2 bases, and 10 bases separated the two germline ends. The chain's CDR3 is CSALEATYNEQFF. The CDR3 DNA is TGCAGTGCTCTCGAAGCCACCTACAATGAGCAGTTCTTC.

The J gene is TRBJ1-4, the V gene TRBV18, with D hard to call. V lost 3 bases and J 0 bases, leaving 14 bases between the germline ends. The germline V gene has CDR1 KGHSH and CDR2 LQKENI. The CDR3 has 17 residues. CDR3 DNA sequence: TGTGCCAGCTCACCTATCCCCCGACCTGCAACTAATGAAAAACTGTTTTTT. Translating it yields CASSPIPRPATNEKLFF.

CDR3 protein: CASSVLVPGELFF. In DNA form, the CDR3 reads TGTGCCAGCAGTGTCCTAGTCCCAGGGGAGCTGTTTTTT. V is TRBV28 and J is TRBJ2-2; D remains ambiguous. Germline CDR1 and CDR2: MDHEN and SYDVKM. The V and J ends lost 5 bases and 8 bases respectively, with 12 bases between them. CDR3 length: 13 residues.

The chain employs TRBV7-6 and TRBJ2-7, with TRBD1 identical over 12 bases. The germline V gene encodes CDR1 SGHVS and CDR2 FNYEAQ. The CDR3 consists of 15 residues. V was pared by 4 bases and J by 5 bases, with 6 bases of the junction left unmatched. CDR3 bases: TGTGCCAGCAGCTCACTCCGGGACAGGGGGCACGAGCAGTACTTC. Translation: CASSSLRDRGHEQYF.

This clonotype was observed a few times. The chain combines TRBV2 with TRBJ1-4, with TRBD1 matching over 7 bases. The germline CDR1 and CDR2 sequences are SNHLY and FYNNEI. V shed 5 bases and J 3 bases; nucleotides not matched to a gene: 9. The CDR3 spans 16 residues. The CDR3 sequence is CASSKQGSGANEKLFF. CDR3 coding DNA: TGTGCCAGCAGTAAACAGGGGTCTGGGGCTAATGAAAAACTGTTTTTT.

In DNA, the CDR3 is TGTGCCAGCAGACAAGGCGGGGGTGGCTACACCTTC. Its translation: CASRQGGGGYTF. The V call is TRBV6-5, the J call TRBJ1-2; the D gene is possibly TRBD1 (5 bases). Germline CDR1 MNHEY, CDR2 SVGAGI. Trimming took 6 bases from V and 7 from J, leaving 12 bases between them. The CDR3 has 12 amino acids.

The table lists this clonotype with many counts. The gene calls are TRBV7-2 and TRBJ1-1; D call uncertain. CDR1 and CDR2 from the germline V gene are SGHTA and FQGNSA. V gave up 3 bases and J gave up 4 bases, with 9 bases separating them. This CDR3 is 13 amino acids long. Here the CDR3 reads CASSLMTSTEAFF. Here the CDR3 DNA reads TGTGCCAGCAGCTTGATGACGAGCACTGAAGCTTTCTTT.

This clonotype was counted a few times. V usage is TRBV7-9 and J usage is TRBJ1-3; possibly TRBD1 for D (6 bases). CDR1 SEHNR and CDR2 FQNEAQ come from the germline V gene (reference sequence). V was cut by 4 bases and J by 3 bases, with 16 bases left in between. The CDR3 covers 16 residues. CDR3 DNA sequence: TGTGCCAGCAGCTATTGGGCCACAGGGAATGGAAACACCATATATTTT. Amino acid sequence: CASSYWATGNGNTIYF.

This chain links TRBV5-1 with TRBJ2-7, with 10 bases fitting TRBD1. This CDR3 is 14 amino acids long. CDR1 and CDR2 (germline): SGHRS, YFSETQ. After removal of 3 bases from V and 5 bases from J, the junction contained 5 bases not matched to a gene. The CDR3 bases are TGCGCCAGCAGCTCGGGACAGGGGACAAACGAGCAGTACTTC. Its protein is CASSSGQGTNEQYF.

V and J are TRBV7-6 and TRBJ2-1; D is possibly TRBD2 (6 bases). The CDR3 has 14 residues. Trimming took off 8 bases at V and 7 bases at J, with 18 bases between the two ends. Germline V gene data show CDR1 as SGHVS and CDR2 as FNYEAQ. The CDR3 sequence: CASASGRGGNEQFF. CDR3 DNA: TGTGCCAGCGCCTCCGGGCGGGGTGGTAATGAGCAGTTCTTC.

This chain links TRBV5-1 with TRBJ2-3; D unresolved. From germline, CDR1 is SGHRS and CDR2 YFSETQ. This CDR3 has 13 residues. V lost 4 bases and J lost 1, with 7 bases in between. The CDR3, as DNA: TGCGCCAGCAGCCCTACACGCACAGATACGCAGTATTTT. This translates into CASSPTRTDTQYF.

Many counts were recorded for this clonotype. The chain recombines TRBV7-8 with TRBJ1-6, with D possibly matching TRBD1 (5 bases). Between the trimmed V and J ends, which lost 7 bases and 6 bases, there was a span of 25 bases. Germline lookup yields CDR1 SGHVS and CDR2 FQNEAQ. This CDR3 has 18 amino acids. CDR3 nucleotide sequence: TGTGCCAGCACTGCGACGCGGGGCAGGGATTTTCGTAATTCACCCCTCCACTTT. It yields the protein CASTATRGRDFRNSPLHF.

As for this clonotype: A much larger clone sits a single nucleotide away, making a read error possible. CDR3 DNA sequence: TGTGCCAGCAGCCGGACAGCGGACACTGAAGCTTTCTTT. Translating gives CASSRTADTEAFF. J is TRBJ1-1 and V is TRBV7-9; possibly TRBD1 for D (6 bases). CDR3 length equals 13 residues. V gave up 5 bases and J gave up 3 bases, with 10 bases separating them. The V gene's germline CDR1 is SEHNR and CDR2 FQNEAQ (reference sequence).

J is TRBJ1-2 and V is TRBV7-8; no firm D call. The germline V and J ends were trimmed by 0 bases and 7 bases, with 12 bases remaining between them. The germline V gene has CDR1 SGHVS and CDR2 FQNEAQ. The CDR3 spans 14 residues. As DNA, the CDR3 is TGTGCCAGCAGCTTAGCTCCGGGTCGGGGTGGCTACACCTTC. Encoded protein: CASSLAPGRGGYTF.

This clonotype has ten or more counts. The chain combines TRBV7-8 with TRBJ1-4; weak D call: TRBD1 (5 bases). This CDR3 contains 15 residues. Germline V gene data show CDR1 as SGHVS and CDR2 as FQNEAQ. The V and J ends lost 1 base and 7 bases respectively, with 13 bases between them. Here the CDR3 DNA reads TGTGCCAGCAGCTTAGTTCAAGGGGTGGGTGAAAAACTGTTTTTT. This gives the protein CASSLVQGVGEKLFF. Using reference TRBV7-8 and TRBJ1-4 for the parts outside the CDR3, the full variable domain is GAGVSQSPRYKVAKRGQDVALRCDPISGHVSLFWYQQALGQGPEFLTYFQNEAQLDKSGLPSDRFFAERPEGSVSTLKIQRTQQEDSAVYLCASSLVQGVGEKLFFGSGTQLSVL.

This clonotype was counted only a few times. The chain combines TRBV14 with TRBJ1-1, with D possibly being TRBD1 (6 bases). Germline-derived CDR1 and CDR2 are SGHDN and FVKESK. The length of the CDR3 is 15 residues. V gave up 4 bases and J gave up 1 base, with 13 bases separating them. CDR3 DNA sequence: TGTGCCAGCAGCCTCAGGTGGGGACAGAACACTGAAGCTTTCTTT. This translates into CASSLRWGQNTEAFF.

V and J are TRBV7-8 and TRBJ1-1; D unclear. V was cut by 0 bases and J by 0 bases, with 5 bases left in between. This CDR3 has 14 amino acids. Germline V gene sequence: CDR1 SGHVS, CDR2 FQNEAQ. The chain's CDR3 is CASSLAGVNTEAFF. CDR3 sequence (DNA): TGTGCCAGCAGCTTAGCAGGTGTGAACACTGAAGCTTTCTTT.

This clonotype appeared a few times. CDR3 nucleotide sequence: TGTGCCAGCGCCGCGGACGGGCGAGCCAAAAACATTCAGTACTTC. Encoded protein: CASAADGRAKNIQYF. The chain uses TRBV5-6 and TRBJ2-4, with unresolved D. CDR1 is SGHDT, CDR2 YYEEEE, per germline. This CDR3 is built from 15 residues. V was clipped by 7 bases and J by 0 bases, with 14 bases between them.

The chain employs TRBV19 and TRBJ1-2; D is possibly TRBD1 (6 bases). The germline V gene encodes CDR1 LNHDA and CDR2 SQIVND (reference sequence). The CDR3 is 16 amino acids. V lost 5 bases, J lost 4 bases, and 20 bases lay in between. The CDR3 DNA sequence: TGTGCCAGTAGTCCCGGGGGCAATATCCTCCTCTATGGCTACACCTTC. It specifies CASSPGGNILLYGYTF.

The chain combines TRBV5-1 with TRBJ2-6; 7 bases match TRBD1. The CDR3 totals 15 residues. CDR1 and CDR2 from the germline V gene are SGHRS and YFSETQ. V lost 4 bases to trimming and J lost 1 base; unmatched junction nucleotides: 2. The CDR3 spells CASSPGQSGANVLTF. For the CDR3, the DNA is TGCGCCAGCAGCCCGGGACAGTCTGGGGCCAACGTCCTGACTTTC.